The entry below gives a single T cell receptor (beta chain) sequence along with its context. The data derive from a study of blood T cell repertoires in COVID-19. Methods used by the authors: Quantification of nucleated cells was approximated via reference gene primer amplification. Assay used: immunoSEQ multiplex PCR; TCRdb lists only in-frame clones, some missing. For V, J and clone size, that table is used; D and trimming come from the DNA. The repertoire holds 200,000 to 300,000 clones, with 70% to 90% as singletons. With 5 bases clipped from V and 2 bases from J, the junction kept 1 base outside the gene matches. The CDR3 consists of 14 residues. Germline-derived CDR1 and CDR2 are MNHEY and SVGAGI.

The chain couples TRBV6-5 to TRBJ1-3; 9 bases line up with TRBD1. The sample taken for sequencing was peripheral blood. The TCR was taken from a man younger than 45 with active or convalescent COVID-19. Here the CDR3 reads CASSRTGAGNTIYF. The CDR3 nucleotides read TGTGCCAGCAGTCGGACAGGGGCTGGAAACACCATATATTTT.